This T cell receptor (beta chain) was found in a study of regulatory T cells in long-lasting Graves disease. Study-level results: Favoring TRBV28, TRBJ1-2 and TRBJ2-5 was a feature seen in persistent disease. Sample size was small, which may have lowered accuracy.

For this clonotype: Its specificity is unknown.

V was pared by 3 bases and J by 5 bases, with 15 bases of the junction left unmatched. Germline CDR1 reads LGHNA; CDR2 reads YNFKEQ. The CDR3 runs to 18 residues. Assembly of TCR beta libraries relied on iRepertoire HTBI primers together with Arm-PCR of CDR3 regions. In the source study's methods: Taken together, the samples had around 60 TRBV and more than 12 TRBJ segments identified. TCRdb called the multiplex PCR reads again in MiXCR, with one record for every CDR3 protein. The V and J calls follow TCRdb's processing rather than the paper's. The sample records about 470,000 distinct CDR3 sequences, 20% to 25% being singletons. Time point in this sample: persistent/refractory GD, antithyroid drugs over 5 years with positive TRAb. The TCR library was made from RNA extracted from PBMCs. EDTA tubes held roughly 9 milliliters of peripheral blood from each patient.

V and J are TRBV4-2 and TRBJ2-7, with 11 bases aligning to TRBD2. Here the sequenced sample was peripheral blood mononuclear cells (PBMCs), taken when the disease was refractory, from a patient treated with antithyroid drugs. This receptor was obtained from a female donor with Graves disease. This chain's CDR3 is CASSQRNSLLAGVHEQYF. The CDR3 nucleotides are TGTGCCAGCAGCCAGCGCAACTCACTACTAGCGGGAGTGCACGAGCAGTACTTC.